Listed here are 20 T cell receptor beta chains from one sample, sequenced in a study of CD8 T cells in ankylosing spondylitis. Via MiXCR, TCRdb re-called the 5' RACE reads, giving one row per CDR3 protein. The table includes roughly 240,000 distinct CDR3 sequences, roughly 32% detected once. The sequenced sample was blood, either unsorted or a sorted T cell fraction (not recorded which). The receptors stem from a male donor with ankylosing spondylitis or in good health (not recorded which).

The V gene is TRBV12-3 or TRBV12-4, the J gene TRBJ1-6; tentative D call: TRBD1 (6 bases). V was trimmed by 2 bases and J by 0 bases, leaving 20 bases between them. The CDR3 has 20 residues. The CDR3 bases are TGTGCCAGCAGTTTATGGATCAGGTGGGGGGGCATCTCCTATAATTCACCCCTCCACTTT. As protein: CASSLWIRWGGISYNSPLHF.

This clonotype appeared a single time. The chain employs TRBV20-1 and TRBJ2-3, with D tentatively TRBD1 (5 bases). The germline CDR1 and CDR2 sequences are DFQATT and SNEGSKA (reference sequence). Trimming took off 1 base at V and 4 bases at J, with 9 bases between the two ends. The CDR3 runs 13 residues. CDR3 in DNA: TGCAGTGCTAGAGCCCTAGGGGCAGATACGCAGTATTTT. This gives the protein CSARALGADTQYF.

This clonotype was found a few times. CDR3 region: CASATGSYNEQFF. CDR3 sequence (DNA): TGTGCCAGCGCCACGGGGTCCTACAATGAGCAGTTCTTC. V and J are TRBV6-1 and TRBJ2-1; the D gene is possibly TRBD2 (5 bases). Trimming removed 8 bases from V and 1 base from J, with 9 bases in between. The CDR3 is 13 amino acids. In germline, CDR1 is MNHNS, CDR2 SASEGT.

This clonotype turned up a few times. V and J are TRBV20-1 and TRBJ1-6; no clear D. V dropped 5 bases and J dropped 7 bases, with 12 bases sitting between them. There are 13 residues in the CDR3. Per germline, CDR1 DFQATT and CDR2 SNEGSKA (reference sequence). As DNA, the CDR3 is TGCAGTGCTCATATCACAGAGAATTCACCCCTCCACTTT. Residues: CSAHITENSPLHF.

A few counts support this clonotype. The V and J genes are TRBV6-1 and TRBJ2-1; 8 nucleotides agree with TRBD1. V was pared by 5 bases and J by 7 bases, with 10 bases of the junction left unmatched. Germline lookup yields CDR1 MNHNS and CDR2 SASEGT. The CDR3 is 15 residues long. CDR3: CASSPRTGSWNEQFF. CDR3 DNA: TGTGCCAGCAGTCCCCGGACAGGGTCTTGGAATGAGCAGTTCTTC.

This chain links TRBV20-1 with TRBJ2-7; D remains ambiguous. CDR1 and CDR2 from the germline V gene are DFQATT and SNEGSKA (reference sequence). The CDR3 contains 12 residues. The germline V and J ends were trimmed by 0 bases and 6 bases, with 9 bases remaining between them. CDR3 protein: CSARDDASEQYF. DNA of the CDR3: TGCAGTGCTAGAGATGATGCTAGCGAGCAGTACTTC.

The rearrangement joins TRBV7-9 to TRBJ1-3; the D is unclear. V lost 3 bases and J 0 bases, leaving 12 bases between the germline ends. CDR1 is SEHNR, CDR2 FQNEAQ, per germline (reference sequence). The CDR3 sequence is 16 residues long. The CDR3 reads CASSLSSGLSGNTIYF. DNA of the CDR3: TGTGCCAGCAGCTTGAGTTCTGGACTCTCTGGAAACACCATATATTTT.

This sequence joins TRBV2 and TRBJ2-7; D unresolved. The V gene lost 3 bases and the J gene lost 0 bases, with 9 bases spanning the gap. Per the germline V gene, CDR1 is SNHLY and CDR2 is FYNNEI. The CDR3 is 14 residues long. CDR3 nucleotide sequence: TGTGCCAGCAGTGACGCTGGAATCTCCTACGAGCAGTACTTC. This gives the protein CASSDAGISYEQYF.

This CDR3 reads CAISEEAGPPQETQYF. The CDR3 bases are TGTGCCATCAGTGAGGAAGCGGGGCCACCACAAGAGACCCAGTACTTC. This chain connects TRBV10-3 to TRBJ2-5; TRBD2 matches at 7 bases. From germline, CDR1 is ENHRY and CDR2 SYGVKD. This CDR3 has 16 residues. The V gene end was trimmed by 2 bases and the J gene end by 2 bases; junction bases not matched to a gene: 8.

CDR3 coding DNA: TGTGCCAGCAGTACACACCCCAGGACAGATACGCAGTATTTT. As protein: CASSTHPRTDTQYF. This chain connects TRBV6-1 to TRBJ2-3, with no clear D. V gave up 5 bases and J gave up 3 bases, with 12 bases separating them. CDR3 length: 14 amino acids. The germline V gene encodes CDR1 MNHNS and CDR2 SASEGT.

The chain employs TRBV9 and TRBJ1-3; 7 positions agree with TRBD1. Looked up from germline, CDR1 is SGDLS and CDR2 is YYNGEE. J was trimmed by 2 bases and V by 5 bases; bases with no gene match: 4. The CDR3 is 14 amino acids. The CDR3 DNA reads TGTGCCAGCAGAGGACAGGACACTGGAAACACCATATATTTT. Protein: CASRGQDTGNTIYF.

This clonotype was recorded many times. The rearrangement uses TRBV6-5 and TRBJ1-1, with TRBD1 as a possible D gene (5 bases). This CDR3 comprises 14 residues. Per the germline V gene, CDR1 is MNHEY and CDR2 is SVGAGI. Deletions cut 4 bases from V and 5 bases from J, with 14 bases between. CDR3 nucleotides: TGTGCCAGCAGTTGGGACTTATTAGGAACTGAAGCTTTCTTT. It codes for CASSWDLLGTEAFF.

The chain is built from TRBV20-1 and TRBJ1-2; 8 nucleotides line up with TRBD1. The CDR3 loop spans 15 amino acids. The J segment lost 5 bases and the V segment lost 6 bases, leaving 14 bases of the junction unmatched. Germline loops: CDR1 DFQATT, CDR2 SNEGSKA (reference sequence). CDR3 sequence: CSARKMGQALYGYTF. Here the CDR3 DNA reads TGCAGTGCAAGAAAAATGGGACAGGCACTGTATGGCTACACCTTC.

This clonotype was counted between two and nine times. The genes are TRBV20-1 and TRBJ1-6, with TRBD1 identical over 7 bases. Losses at the gene ends were 4 bases for V and 8 bases for J; bases not matched to a gene: 8. The CDR3 runs 14 residues. CDR1 is DFQATT and CDR2 is SNEGSKA in the germline V gene (reference sequence). The CDR3 spells CSATQGIVDSPLHF. In DNA, the CDR3 is TGCAGTGCTACACAGGGGATTGTTGATTCACCCCTCCACTTT.

This clonotype was found a few times. The gene calls are TRBV10-3 and TRBJ2-5; 12 nucleotides agree with TRBD1. The V and J ends lost 5 bases and 5 bases, in that order; junction bases with no gene match: 6. Germline values: CDR1 ENHRY, CDR2 SYGVKD. The CDR3 runs to 15 residues. The CDR3 DNA sequence: TGTGCCATCAGTTCACCGGGACAGGGGGCGGAGACCCAGTACTTC. Amino acid sequence: CAISSPGQGAETQYF.

The V gene is TRBV6-1, the J gene TRBJ2-7; D gene ambiguous. Germline loops: CDR1 MNHNS, CDR2 SASEGT. The CDR3 loop spans 14 amino acids. Trimming left V 5 bases short and J 1 base short, with 12 bases between. CDR3 sequence (DNA): TGTGCCAGCAGTCCACTACGTCCGTCCTACGAGCAGTACTTC. Translation gives CASSPLRPSYEQYF.

This clonotype was found a few times. This chain connects TRBV5-6 to TRBJ1-1; D not certain. This CDR3 contains 16 residues. Trimming stripped 4 bases from V and 1 base from J, with 17 bases between. Per germline, CDR1 SGHDT and CDR2 YYEEEE. In DNA form, the CDR3 reads TGTGCCAGCAGCCCGTGGTGGGCATCCGGGAACACTGAAGCTTTCTTT. Protein sequence: CASSPWWASGNTEAFF.

The chain is built from TRBV27 and TRBJ1-1; TRBD1 is a possible D gene (5 bases). In germline, CDR1 is MNHEY, CDR2 SMNVEV (reference sequence). The CDR3 runs to 13 residues. With 3 bases removed from V and 4 bases from J, the gap between germline ends came to 9 bases. The CDR3 loop reads CASSFGGVTEAFF. CDR3 nucleotides: TGTGCCAGCAGTTTTGGGGGAGTCACTGAAGCTTTCTTT.

This chain uses TRBV10-3 with TRBJ2-1; TRBD1 agrees at 11 bases. Trimming cost V 2 bases and J 8 bases; bases outside gene matches: 8. Germline CDR1 ENHRY, CDR2 SYGVKD. The CDR3 has 16 residues. CDR3 nucleotides: TGTGCCATCAGTGAGCCCGGGACAGGGGGACGATATGAGCAGTTCTTC. Translation: CAISEPGTGGRYEQFF.

This clonotype was seen only a few times. This chain connects TRBV20-1 to TRBJ2-1; TRBD1 is a possible D gene (6 bases). The CDR3 runs 15 residues. The germline V gene encodes CDR1 DFQATT and CDR2 SNEGSKA (reference sequence). Trimming took off 5 bases at V and 4 bases at J, with 18 bases between the two ends. The CDR3 DNA reads as TGCAGTGCTGACGGGTGGGGGCTCCAGTACAATGAGCAGTTCTTC. The encoded protein is CSADGWGLQYNEQFF.